This TCR beta chain came from a study of kidney transplant recipient with SARS-CoV-2 infection. TCRdb recomputed calls from the reads with MiXCR, one row per CDR3 protein. The sample has about 240,000 distinct CDR3 sequences; about 30% are singletons. This clonotype was seen ten or more times. Looked up from germline, CDR1 is MNHEY and CDR2 is SVGEGT. V lost 5 bases and J lost 4, with 23 bases in between. The CDR3 spans 17 residues. The rearrangement links TRBV6-2 or TRBV6-3 to TRBJ1-2, with D unclear. The source material was a blood sample, sampled at baseline and around day 120 from a kidney transplant recipient. The sequence was obtained from a young adult male patient who had COVID-19 and was a kidney transplant recipient. These T cells may partly come from the graft donor. The CDR3, as DNA: TGTGCCAGCAGTAATATCCACTGCATCGGAAAGACCTATGGCTACACCTTC. This encodes CASSNIHCIGKTYGYTF.